The TCR beta chain under discussion was sequenced for a study of regulatory T cells in long-lasting Graves disease. Study-wide points: The analysis examined peripheral blood only and excluded thyroid tissue. Newly diagnosed disease favored TRBV20-1 and TRBJ2-1 over persistent disease.

In building TCR beta libraries, iRepertoire HTBI primers were used together with Arm-PCR of CDR3 regions. How the authors handled the data: In the combined samples, roughly 60 TRBV and under 15 TRBJ segments were identified. TCRdb recomputed calls from the multiplex PCR reads with MiXCR, one row per CDR3 protein. The V and J calls, along with clone size, are taken from TCRdb and not from the paper's own processing. The table records about 430,000 distinct CDR3 sequences, around 20% of them present only once. Trimming shortened V by 6 bases and J by 0 bases, and 14 bases separated the two germline ends. Germline V gene sequence: CDR1 LGHDT, CDR2 YNNKEL (reference sequence). The CDR3 has 16 amino acids. This clonotype was counted many times. Its matching antigen is unknown. The sample's time point: persistent/refractory GD, antithyroid drugs over 5 years with positive TRAb. After RNA was extracted from PBMCs, the TCR library was made from it.

The chain couples TRBV3-1 to TRBJ2-2; D may correspond to TRBD1 or TRBD2 (5 bases each). The TCR was taken from a female donor with Graves disease. The starting material was peripheral blood mononuclear cells (PBMCs), obtained when the disease was refractory, from a patient treated with antithyroid drugs. The DNA of the CDR3 is TGTGCCAGCAGTACACGGGGCAGAGCGAACACCGGGGAGCTGTTTTTT. It yields the protein CASSTRGRANTGELFF.